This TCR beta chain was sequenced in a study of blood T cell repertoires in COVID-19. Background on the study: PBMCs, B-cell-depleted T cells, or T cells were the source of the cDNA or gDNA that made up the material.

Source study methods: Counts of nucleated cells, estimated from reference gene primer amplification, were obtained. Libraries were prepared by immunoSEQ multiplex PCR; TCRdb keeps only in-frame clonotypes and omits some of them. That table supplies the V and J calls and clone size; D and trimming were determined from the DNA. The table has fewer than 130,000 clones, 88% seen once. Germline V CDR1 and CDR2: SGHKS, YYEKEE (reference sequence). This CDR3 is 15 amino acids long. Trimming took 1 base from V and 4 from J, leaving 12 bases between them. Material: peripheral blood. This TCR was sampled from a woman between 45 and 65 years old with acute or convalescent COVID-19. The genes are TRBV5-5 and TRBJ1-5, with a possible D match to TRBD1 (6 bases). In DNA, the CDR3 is TGTGCCAGCAGCTTGATGCCAGGGGCTAATCAGCCCCAGCATTTT. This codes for CASSLMPGANQPQHF.